This entry describes one T cell receptor (beta chain). This record comes from a study of blood T cell repertoires in COVID-19. Across the study: Researchers got acute and convalescent COVID-19 samples from the United States, Italy and Spain. The analysed material was cDNA or gDNA that came from T cells, B-cell-depleted T cells, or PBMCs.

Trimming left V 3 bases short and J 4 bases short, with 7 bases between. The CDR3 is 12 amino acids. Germline V gives CDR1 DFQATT, CDR2 SNEGSKA (reference sequence). Authors' data handling: Reference gene primer amplification in the assay estimated nucleated cell counts. Assay: immunoSEQ multiplex PCR; the TCRdb copy retains only in-frame clones and omits some. D and trimming come from the DNA, and the V and J calls and clone size come from that table. The table records 400,000 to 450,000 clones, about 89% of them present only once. The clonotype originates from a woman aged 35 to 49 with COVID-19, enrolled during active disease. The chain links TRBV20-1 to TRBJ1-5; D is unresolved. Sequencing was performed on peripheral blood. The CDR3 sequence is CSASGQNQPQHF. CDR3 nucleotide sequence: TGCAGTGCTAGTGGCCAGAATCAGCCCCAGCATTTT.